The 28 T cell receptor beta chains presented below share a single source sample, sequenced in a study of T-cell reconstitution after alpha-beta-depleted transplantation in children. Molecular barcoding with unique molecular identifiers was used for the TCRbeta library. TCRdb analysed the PCR reads with MiXCR anew, one entry per CDR3 protein. The repertoire consists of about half a million distinct CDR3 sequences, with about 12% occurring once and the leading ten covering around 6.1%. Here the sequenced sample was PBMCs from the stem cell graft donor, taken from the stem cell graft. Source of these receptors: a human donor who donated a stem cell graft to a child with combined immunodeficiency.

The V call is TRBV15, the J call TRBJ1-4; TRBD1 matches at 9 bases. Germline values: CDR1 LNHNV, CDR2 YYDKDF (reference sequence). The junction had 9 bases not matched to a gene; V was cut back by 2 bases and J by 5 bases. The CDR3 consists of 17 residues. The CDR3, as DNA: TGTGCCACCAGCAGATCCACCGGGACAGGGAAGAATGAAAAACTGTTTTTT. This encodes CATSRSTGTGKNEKLFF. Together with reference TRBV15 and TRBJ1-4, the CDR3 gives the full variable domain: DAMVIQNPRYQVTQFGKPVTLSCSQTLNHNVMYWYQQKSSQAPKLLFHYYDKDFNNEADTPDNFQSRRPNTSFCFLDIRSPGLGDTAMYLCATSRSTGTGKNEKLFFGSGTQLSVL.

A few counts support this clonotype. This chain connects TRBV6-5 to TRBJ2-3; 7 bases line up with TRBD2. CDR1 is MNHEY and CDR2 is SVGAGI in the germline V gene. The CDR3 covers 16 residues. J lost 2 bases, V lost 2 bases, and 7 bases had no gene match. Here the CDR3 reads CASSYNPSGITDTQYF. CDR3 coding DNA: TGTGCCAGCAGTTACAATCCTAGCGGAATCACAGATACGCAGTATTTT.

The chain has TRBV12-3 or TRBV12-4 and TRBJ2-7; a possible D gene is TRBD1 (6 bases). The CDR3 contains 15 residues. V dropped 3 bases and J dropped 2 bases, with 14 bases sitting between them. The CDR3 reads CASSLGAAPPYEQYF. The CDR3 region has the DNA TGTGCCAGCAGTTTGGGGGCTGCCCCTCCCTACGAGCAGTACTTC.

This clonotype came up many times. This chain connects TRBV12-3 or TRBV12-4 to TRBJ2-2; 8 bases fit TRBD2. The V segment lost 5 bases and the J segment 3 bases; nucleotides outside the gene matches: 5. This CDR3 spans 15 amino acids. The CDR3 protein is CASSPWTSYTGELFF. CDR3 nucleotide sequence: TGTGCCAGCAGTCCTTGGACTAGCTACACCGGGGAGCTGTTTTTT.

This CDR3 is CASSYGPGLAGPSSYNEQFF. In nucleotides, the CDR3 is TGTGCCAGCAGTTACGGGCCGGGACTAGCGGGTCCGAGCTCCTACAATGAGCAGTTCTTC. V and J are TRBV6-2 or TRBV6-3 and TRBJ2-1; 12 bases match TRBD2. The J segment lost 0 bases and the V segment lost 2 bases, leaving 11 bases of the junction unmatched. The CDR3 runs to 20 residues. Germline V gene data show CDR1 as MNHEY and CDR2 as SVGEGT.

This clonotype was observed a few times. This chain joins TRBV6-2 or TRBV6-3 and TRBJ2-5; 10 nucleotides agree with TRBD2. The trim removed 8 bases at V and 4 bases at J, leaving 10 bases unmatched. Germline CDR1 reads MNHEY; CDR2 reads SVGEGT. The CDR3 length is 15 residues. This CDR3 reads CASGWTLAGVETQYF. The CDR3 DNA sequence: TGTGCCAGCGGCTGGACTCTAGCGGGGGTAGAGACCCAGTACTTC.

This clonotype has a handful of counts. J is TRBJ2-7 and V is TRBV11-1; TRBD1 might be the D (6 bases). From germline, CDR1 is SGHAT and CDR2 FQDESV (reference sequence). The V end lost 1 base, the J end lost 2 bases, and 12 bases lay between the germline ends. The CDR3 contains 15 residues. CDR3 sequence reads: CASSLGGQEAYEQYF. Here the CDR3 DNA reads TGTGCCAGCAGCTTAGGGGGGCAGGAGGCCTACGAGCAGTACTTC.

The chain recombines TRBV13 with TRBJ2-3; the match to TRBD2 covers 12 bases. The ends lost 10 bases at V and 5 bases at J; junction bases unmatched: 16. The CDR3 contains 17 residues. Per germline, CDR1 PRHDT and CDR2 FYEKMQ (reference sequence). CDR3 amino acids: CAMSFGLAGGLIDTQYF. The CDR3 DNA is TGTGCCATGAGCTTCGGGCTAGCGGGGGGGCTTATAGATACGCAGTATTTT.

In this sample, this clonotype turned up a few times. This chain uses TRBV12-3 or TRBV12-4 with TRBJ1-1; possibly TRBD1 for D (5 bases). Trimming stripped 3 bases from V and 11 bases from J, with 16 bases between. The CDR3 consists of 13 residues. CDR3 region: CASSFISRVSAFF. The DNA of the CDR3 is TGTGCCAGCAGTTTCATATCCAGGGTGTCTGCTTTCTTT.

This clonotype was detected a few times. The chain employs TRBV6-6 and TRBJ2-3; 9 bases agree with TRBD1. The CDR3 is made up of 19 amino acids. Germline loops: CDR1 MNHNY, CDR2 SVGAGI (reference sequence). The V gene end was trimmed by 2 bases and the J gene end by 2 bases; junction bases not matched to a gene: 14. The CDR3 region is CASSYGPGQGNRYTDTQYF. In nucleotides, the CDR3 is TGTGCCAGCAGTTACGGCCCGGGACAGGGAAACCGATACACAGATACGCAGTATTTT.

The chain has TRBV5-1 and TRBJ2-1, with 7 positions matching TRBD1. This CDR3 is built from 14 residues. Germline lookup yields CDR1 SGHRS and CDR2 YFSETQ. With V trimmed by 3 bases and J by 8 bases, 8 bases remained unmatched. This CDR3 is CASSSGDRADEQFF. The CDR3 DNA sequence: TGCGCCAGCAGCTCGGGTGACAGGGCGGATGAGCAGTTCTTC.

There are many counts of this clonotype. This sequence joins TRBV5-1 and TRBJ2-5; no definite D call. Germline CDR1 is SGHRS and CDR2 is YFSETQ. The CDR3 contains 14 residues. Trimming cost V 0 bases and J 2 bases, with 8 bases left between them. CDR3 amino acids: CASSLVRIQETQYF. The CDR3 DNA is TGCGCCAGCAGCTTGGTGCGGATACAAGAGACCCAGTACTTC.

The rearrangement uses TRBV18 and TRBJ2-5; the match to TRBD1 covers 11 bases. CDR3 size: 18 residues. Germline V gene data show CDR1 as KGHSH and CDR2 as LQKENI. With V trimmed by 3 bases and J by 1 base, 10 bases remained unmatched. CDR3 residues: CASSPLSGQGATQETQYF. The CDR3 nucleotides read TGTGCCAGCTCACCCCTTTCCGGACAGGGGGCGACCCAAGAGACCCAGTACTTC.

This clonotype appeared many times. This chain uses TRBV7-2 with TRBJ1-5; the D is unclear. The CDR3 runs 16 residues. The germline V and J ends were trimmed by 1 base and 0 bases, with 10 bases remaining between them. CDR1 and CDR2 (germline): SGHTA, FQGNSA. CDR3 amino acids: CASSLGQGYSNQPQHF. For the CDR3, the DNA is TGTGCCAGCAGCTTAGGACAAGGATATAGCAATCAGCCCCAGCATTTT.

The chain couples TRBV12-3 or TRBV12-4 to TRBJ2-2, with D possibly TRBD1 on 6 matching bases. This CDR3 is 17 amino acids long. Trimming cost V 6 bases and J 4 bases, with 21 bases left between them. For the CDR3, the DNA is TGTGCCAGCAGCCGATCCTACACAGGGCAAGCCACCGGGGAGCTGTTTTTT. It yields the protein CASSRSYTGQATGELFF.

This clonotype occurred a few times. The junction departs from germline at one end; a sequencing error may be responsible. This chain uses TRBV12-3 or TRBV12-4 with TRBJ2-7; 9 bases line up with TRBD2. The CDR3 is 12 residues long. CDR3 nucleotide sequence: TGTGCCAGCAGTTTAGGTCTAGCGGGAACAGACTTC. It is translated as CASSLGLAGTDF.

This clonotype was observed a handful of times. This chain links TRBV6-5 with TRBJ2-2, with D possibly being TRBD1 (5 bases). Trimming left V 0 bases short and J 3 bases short, with 11 bases between. CDR3 size: 16 residues. In germline, CDR1 is MNHEY, CDR2 SVGAGI. The CDR3, as DNA: TGTGCCAGCAGTTACTCCGCGCAGGGTCACACCGGGGAGCTGTTTTTT. Protein: CASSYSAQGHTGELFF.

This clonotype was counted between two and nine times. This chain uses TRBV5-8 with TRBJ2-3; D uncertain. CDR1 SGHTS and CDR2 YDEGEE come from the germline V gene. The CDR3 extends over 16 amino acids. V lost 0 bases and J 4 bases, leaving 15 bases between the germline ends. CDR3 loop: CASSLGPTPFADTQYF. The CDR3 coding sequence is TGTGCCAGCAGCTTGGGGCCTACGCCGTTTGCAGATACGCAGTATTTT.

This clonotype occurred a few times. V gene TRBV27 combines with J gene TRBJ2-4; 9 nucleotides align to TRBD1. Germline-derived CDR1 and CDR2 are MNHEY and SMNVEV (reference sequence). Trimming cost V 9 bases and J 0 bases; bases outside gene matches: 9. CDR3 size: 16 residues. The CDR3 region is CASGTGISVAKNIQYF. As DNA, the CDR3 is TGTGCCAGTGGGACAGGGATTTCGGTAGCCAAAAACATTCAGTACTTC.

In this sample, this clonotype turned up a few times. This chain's CDR3 is CASSSRTSGRANEQFF. The CDR3 DNA reads as TGTGCCAGCAGCTCCCGGACTAGCGGGAGGGCCAATGAGCAGTTCTTC. The V and J genes are TRBV11-3 and TRBJ2-1; 15 nucleotides line up with TRBD2. The CDR3 spans 16 residues. Germline CDR1 SGHNT, CDR2 YENEEA. The trim removed 4 bases at V and 6 bases at J, leaving 4 bases unmatched.

This clonotype turned up a few times. The rearrangement joins TRBV7-2 to TRBJ2-3; possible D gene TRBD2, 6 bases. This CDR3 region has 16 residues. V was trimmed by 4 bases and J by 2 bases, leaving 16 bases between them. Germline V gene sequence: CDR1 SGHTA, CDR2 FQGNSA. The CDR3 protein is CASSSSRGAVTDTQYF. CDR3 coding DNA: TGTGCCAGCAGCTCCTCTCGCGGGGCGGTCACAGATACGCAGTATTTT.

The rearrangement uses TRBV6-5 and TRBJ1-5; possible D gene TRBD1, 6 bases. V dropped 1 base and J dropped 6 bases, with 25 bases sitting between them. The CDR3 is 19 amino acids. The germline CDR1 and CDR2 sequences are MNHEY and SVGAGI. The chain's CDR3 is CASSYYRAGDKSLFQPQHF. CDR3 sequence (DNA): TGTGCCAGCAGTTACTATCGGGCAGGGGACAAATCCCTCTTTCAGCCCCAGCATTTT.

This clonotype was detected ten times or more. V usage is TRBV12-3 or TRBV12-4 and J usage is TRBJ2-7; TRBD1 is a possible D gene (5 bases). This CDR3 is built from 11 residues. V was clipped by 5 bases and J by 4 bases, with 6 bases between them. Here the CDR3 reads CASSRQYEQYF. Here the CDR3 DNA reads TGTGCCAGCAGTCGACAGTACGAGCAGTACTTC.

The chain combines TRBV14 with TRBJ2-7; possibly TRBD1 or TRBD2 for D (5 bases each). CDR1 is SGHDN and CDR2 is FVKESK in the germline V gene. The CDR3 loop spans 14 amino acids. The V end was cut by 0 bases, the J end by 7 bases, with 13 bases between. The CDR3 region is CASSQDLGVREQYF. CDR3 nucleotides: TGTGCCAGCAGCCAAGATTTGGGGGTTCGAGAGCAGTACTTC. Full variable domain (missing parts from reference TRBV14 and TRBJ2-7): EAGVTQFPSHSVIEKGQTVTLRCDPISGHDNLYWYRRVMGKEIKFLLHFVKESKQDESGMPNNRFLAERTGGTYSTLKVQPAELEDSGVYFCASSQDLGVREQYFGPGTRLTVT.

The V gene is TRBV3-1, the J gene TRBJ2-3, with TRBD1 identical over 9 bases. This CDR3 spans 15 amino acids. Per the germline V gene, CDR1 is LGHDT and CDR2 is YNNKEL (reference sequence). Germline trimming cut 1 base from V and 11 bases from J; bases unmatched to any gene: 10. CDR3 sequence (DNA): TGTGCCAGCAGCCAAGTCCGGGACAGGGCTACAGGGCAGTATTTT. Translation gives CASSQVRDRATGQYF.

The chain carries TRBV30 and TRBJ1-4; no firm D call. V lost 5 bases to trimming and J lost 3 bases, with 10 bases between them. This CDR3 comprises 13 residues. The germline V gene has CDR1 GTSNPN and CDR2 SVGIG (reference sequence). CDR3 loop: CAWRVQSNEKLFF. The CDR3 DNA sequence: TGTGCCTGGCGGGTACAGTCTAATGAAAAACTGTTTTTT.

This clonotype was picked up many times. The rearrangement uses TRBV28 and TRBJ1-6; no reliable D call. This CDR3 is 15 amino acids long. V gave up 1 base and J gave up 6 bases, with 10 bases separating them. CDR1 and CDR2 from the germline V gene are MDHEN and SYDVKM. The DNA for the CDR3 is TGTGCCAGCAGTTTATTGGGCGGCAGTAATTCACCCCTCCACTTT. The encoded protein is CASSLLGGSNSPLHF.

This clonotype was seen ten or more times. The J gene is TRBJ2-2, the V gene TRBV28, with D perhaps TRBD1 (6 bases). From germline, CDR1 is MDHEN and CDR2 SYDVKM. The V gene lost 9 bases and the J gene lost 3 bases, with 11 bases spanning the gap. The CDR3 extends over 13 amino acids. The CDR3 sequence is CASGRGDTGELFF. In DNA form, the CDR3 reads TGTGCCAGTGGCAGGGGAGACACCGGGGAGCTGTTTTTT. The full variable domain, its missing parts supplied by reference TRBV28 and TRBJ2-2, is DVKVTQSSRYLVKRTGEKVFLECVQDMDHENMFWYRQDPGLGLRLIYFSYDVKMKEKGDIPEGYSVSREKKERFSLILESASTNQTSMYLCASGRGDTGELFFGEGSRLTVL.